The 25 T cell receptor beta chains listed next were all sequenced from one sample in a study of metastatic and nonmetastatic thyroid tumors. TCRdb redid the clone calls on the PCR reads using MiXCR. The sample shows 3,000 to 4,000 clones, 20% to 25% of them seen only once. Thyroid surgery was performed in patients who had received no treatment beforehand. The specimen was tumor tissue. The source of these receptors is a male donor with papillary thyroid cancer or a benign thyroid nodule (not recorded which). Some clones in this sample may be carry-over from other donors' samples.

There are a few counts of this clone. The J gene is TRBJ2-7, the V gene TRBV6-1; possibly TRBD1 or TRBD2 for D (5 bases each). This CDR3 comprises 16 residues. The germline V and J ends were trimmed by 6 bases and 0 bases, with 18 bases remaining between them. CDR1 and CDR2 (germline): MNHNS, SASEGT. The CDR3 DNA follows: TGTGCCAGCAGCAGATCCGCTGGGGCGGGCTCCTACGAGCAGTACTTC. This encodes CASSRSAGAGSYEQYF.

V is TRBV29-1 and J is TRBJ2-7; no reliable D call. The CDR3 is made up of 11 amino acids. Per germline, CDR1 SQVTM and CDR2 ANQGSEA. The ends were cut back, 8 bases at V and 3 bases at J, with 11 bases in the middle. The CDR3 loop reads CSTNIGYEQYF. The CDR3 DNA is TGCAGCACAAACATAGGCTACGAGCAGTACTTC.

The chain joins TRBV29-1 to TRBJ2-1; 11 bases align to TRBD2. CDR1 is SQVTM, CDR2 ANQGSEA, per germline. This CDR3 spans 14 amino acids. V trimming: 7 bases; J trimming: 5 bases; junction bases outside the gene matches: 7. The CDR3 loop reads CSGSGTSGNNEQFF. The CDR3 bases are TGCAGCGGGAGCGGGACTAGCGGAAACAATGAGCAGTTCTTC.

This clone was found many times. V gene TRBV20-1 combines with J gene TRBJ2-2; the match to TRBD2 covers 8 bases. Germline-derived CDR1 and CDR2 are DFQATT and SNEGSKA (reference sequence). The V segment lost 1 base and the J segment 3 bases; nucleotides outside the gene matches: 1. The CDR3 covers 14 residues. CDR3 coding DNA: TGCAGTGCTAGAGTCGGGGGGGACACCGGGGAGCTGTTTTTT. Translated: CSARVGGDTGELFF.

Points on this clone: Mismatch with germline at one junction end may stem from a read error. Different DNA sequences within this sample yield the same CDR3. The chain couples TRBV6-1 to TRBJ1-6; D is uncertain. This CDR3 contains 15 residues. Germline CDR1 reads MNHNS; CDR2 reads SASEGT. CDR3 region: CASSEADGLDSPLHF. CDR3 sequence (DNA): TGTGCCAGCAGCGAAGCGGACGGGCTAGACTCACCCCTCCACTTT.

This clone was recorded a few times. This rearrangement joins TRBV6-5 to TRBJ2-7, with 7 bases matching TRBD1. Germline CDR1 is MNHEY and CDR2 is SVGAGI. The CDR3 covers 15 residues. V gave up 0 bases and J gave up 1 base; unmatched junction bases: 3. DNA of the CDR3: TGTGCCAGCAGTTACTCGAACAGGGGATCCTACGAGCAGTACTTC. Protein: CASSYSNRGSYEQYF.

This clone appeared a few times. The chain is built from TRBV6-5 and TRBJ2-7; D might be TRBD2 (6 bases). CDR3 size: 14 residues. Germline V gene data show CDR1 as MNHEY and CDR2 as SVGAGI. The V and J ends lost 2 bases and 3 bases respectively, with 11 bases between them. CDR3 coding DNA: TGTGCCAGCAGTTACGCGGGAAACTACTACGAGCAGTACTTC. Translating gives CASSYAGNYYEQYF.

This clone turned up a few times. In DNA form, the CDR3 reads TGTGCCAGCAGAGTCAGTGGACAGGGGGGGGAAGCTTTCTTT. Its protein product is CASRVSGQGGEAFF. The rearrangement joins TRBV6-1 to TRBJ1-1, with 10 bases identical to TRBD1. This CDR3 is 14 amino acids long. From germline, CDR1 is MNHNS and CDR2 SASEGT. V was pared by 6 bases and J by 8 bases, with 9 bases of the junction left unmatched.

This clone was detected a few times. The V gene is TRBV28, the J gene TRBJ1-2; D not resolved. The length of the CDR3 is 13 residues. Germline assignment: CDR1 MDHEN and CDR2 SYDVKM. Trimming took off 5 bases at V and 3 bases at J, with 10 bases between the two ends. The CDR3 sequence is CASSTSSHYGYTF. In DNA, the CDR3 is TGTGCCAGCAGTACCAGCTCCCACTATGGCTACACCTTC.

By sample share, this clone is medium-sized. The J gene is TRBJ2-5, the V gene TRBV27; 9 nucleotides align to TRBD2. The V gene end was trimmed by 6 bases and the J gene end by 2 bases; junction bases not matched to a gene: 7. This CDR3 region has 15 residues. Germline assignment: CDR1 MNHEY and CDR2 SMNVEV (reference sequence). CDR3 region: CASSVSLAGQETQYF. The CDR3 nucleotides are TGTGCCAGCAGCGTATCTCTAGCGGGGCAAGAGACCCAGTACTTC.

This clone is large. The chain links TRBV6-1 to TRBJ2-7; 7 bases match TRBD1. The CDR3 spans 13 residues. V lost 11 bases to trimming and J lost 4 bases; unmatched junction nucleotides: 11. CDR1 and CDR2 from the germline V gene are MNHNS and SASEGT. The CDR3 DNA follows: TGTGCCTGTGGGAAGGGGGCTCAATACGAGCAGTACTTC. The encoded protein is CACGKGAQYEQYF.

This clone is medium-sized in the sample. In DNA, the CDR3 is TGTGCCAGCAGCTCCACTACTGACAGGGGGGTCGGGGAGCTGTTTTTT. This gives the protein CASSSTTDRGVGELFF. V and J are TRBV7-2 and TRBJ2-2; 9 bases match TRBD1. Trimming took 4 bases from V and 7 from J; bases not matched to a gene: 10. Germline V lookup: CDR1 SGHTA, CDR2 FQGNSA. The CDR3 is 16 residues long.

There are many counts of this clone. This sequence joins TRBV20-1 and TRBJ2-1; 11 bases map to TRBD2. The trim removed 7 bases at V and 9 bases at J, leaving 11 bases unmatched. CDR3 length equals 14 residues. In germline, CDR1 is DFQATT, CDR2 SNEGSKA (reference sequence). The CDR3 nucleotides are TGCAGTGTTTTTCCCCTAGCGGGAGGAAGTGAGCAGTTCTTC. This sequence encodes CSVFPLAGGSEQFF.

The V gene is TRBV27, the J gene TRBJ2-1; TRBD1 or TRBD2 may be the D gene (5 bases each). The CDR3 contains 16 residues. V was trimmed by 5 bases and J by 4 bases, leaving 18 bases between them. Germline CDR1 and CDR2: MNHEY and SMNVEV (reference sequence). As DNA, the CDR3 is TGTGCCAGCAGTCCCTCCGGGGCTATCGGATACAATGAGCAGTTCTTC. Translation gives CASSPSGAIGYNEQFF.

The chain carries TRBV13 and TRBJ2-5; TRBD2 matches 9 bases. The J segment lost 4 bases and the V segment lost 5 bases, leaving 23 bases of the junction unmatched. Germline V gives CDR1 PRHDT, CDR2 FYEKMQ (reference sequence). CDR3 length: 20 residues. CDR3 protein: CASSLTTPRPGGRAGETQYF. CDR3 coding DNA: TGTGCCAGCAGCCTTACTACGCCGAGGCCCGGCGGGAGGGCGGGAGAGACCCAGTACTTC.

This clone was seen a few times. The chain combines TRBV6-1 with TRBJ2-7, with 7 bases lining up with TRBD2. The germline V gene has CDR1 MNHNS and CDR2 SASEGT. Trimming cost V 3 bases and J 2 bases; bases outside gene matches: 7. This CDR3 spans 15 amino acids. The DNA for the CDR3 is TGTGCCAGCAGTGAGGTGGGGGGGATGACCTACGAGCAGTACTTC. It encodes CASSEVGGMTYEQYF.

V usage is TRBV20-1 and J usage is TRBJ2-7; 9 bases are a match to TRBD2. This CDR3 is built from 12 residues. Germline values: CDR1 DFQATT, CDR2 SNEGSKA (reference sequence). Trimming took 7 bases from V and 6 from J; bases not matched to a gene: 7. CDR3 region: CSVPGLASEQYF. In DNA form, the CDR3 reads TGCAGTGTTCCGGGACTAGCCTCCGAGCAGTACTTC.

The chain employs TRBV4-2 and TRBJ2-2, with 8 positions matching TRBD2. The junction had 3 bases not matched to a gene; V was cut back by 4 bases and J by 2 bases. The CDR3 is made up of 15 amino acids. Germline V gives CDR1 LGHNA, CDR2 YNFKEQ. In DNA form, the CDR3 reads TGTGCCAGCAGCCCGGGGACTAGTAACACCGGGGAGCTGTTTTTT. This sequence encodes CASSPGTSNTGELFF.

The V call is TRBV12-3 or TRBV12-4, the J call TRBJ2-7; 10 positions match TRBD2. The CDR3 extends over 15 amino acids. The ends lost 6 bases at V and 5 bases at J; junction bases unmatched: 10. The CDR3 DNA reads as TGTGCCAGCAGCCAAACTAGCGGGACACCTAACGAGCAGTACTTC. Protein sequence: CASSQTSGTPNEQYF.

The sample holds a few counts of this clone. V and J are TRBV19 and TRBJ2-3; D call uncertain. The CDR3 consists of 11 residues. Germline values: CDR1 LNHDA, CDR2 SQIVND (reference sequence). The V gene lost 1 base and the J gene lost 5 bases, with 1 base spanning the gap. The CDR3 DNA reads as TGTGCCAGTAGTATAGGAGATACGCAGTATTTT. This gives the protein CASSIGDTQYF.

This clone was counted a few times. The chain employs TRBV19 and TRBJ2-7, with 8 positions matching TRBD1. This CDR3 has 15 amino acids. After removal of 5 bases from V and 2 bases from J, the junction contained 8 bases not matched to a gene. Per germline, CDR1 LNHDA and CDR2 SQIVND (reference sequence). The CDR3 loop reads CASSVSGTGAYEQYF. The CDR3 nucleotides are TGTGCCAGTAGTGTATCCGGGACAGGAGCCTACGAGCAGTACTTC.

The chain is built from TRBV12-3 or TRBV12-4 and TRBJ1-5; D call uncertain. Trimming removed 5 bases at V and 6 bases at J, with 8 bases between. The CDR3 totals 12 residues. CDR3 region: CASSDVVQPQHF. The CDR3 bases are TGTGCCAGCAGTGATGTTGTTCAGCCCCAGCATTTT.

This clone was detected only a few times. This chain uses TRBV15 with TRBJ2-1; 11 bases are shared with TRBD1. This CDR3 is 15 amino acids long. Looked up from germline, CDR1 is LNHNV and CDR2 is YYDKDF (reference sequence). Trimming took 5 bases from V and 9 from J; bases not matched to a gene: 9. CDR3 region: CATSDPGQGVPEQFF. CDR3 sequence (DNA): TGTGCCACCAGCGATCCGGGACAGGGGGTCCCTGAGCAGTTCTTC.

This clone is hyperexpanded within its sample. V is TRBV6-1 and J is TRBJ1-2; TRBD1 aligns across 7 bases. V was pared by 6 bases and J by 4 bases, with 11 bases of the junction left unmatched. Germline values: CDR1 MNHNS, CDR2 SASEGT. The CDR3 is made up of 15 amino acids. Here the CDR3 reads CASRRDSPASYGYTF. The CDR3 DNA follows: TGTGCCAGCAGGAGGGACAGCCCCGCGAGCTATGGCTACACCTTC.

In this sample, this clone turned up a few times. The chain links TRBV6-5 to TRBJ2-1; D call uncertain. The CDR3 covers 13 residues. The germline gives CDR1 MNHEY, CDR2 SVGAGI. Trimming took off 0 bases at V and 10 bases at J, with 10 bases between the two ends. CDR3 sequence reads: CASSYSGSAEQFF. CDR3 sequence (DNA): TGTGCCAGCAGTTACTCGGGCTCCGCGGAGCAGTTCTTC.